Many counts were recorded for the clone carrying this TCR beta chain. Combining iRepertoire HTBI primers with Arm-PCR of CDR3 regions, the authors built TCR beta libraries. TCRdb independently ran MiXCR on the multiplex PCR reads; one entry per CDR3 protein. The data show some 370,000 distinct CDR3 sequences, approximately 10% seen once. These data come from a study of regulatory T cells in long-lasting Graves disease. Time point defined: newly diagnosed GD, antithyroid drugs for less than 3 months. Extracted PBMC RNA gave rise to the TCR library. V was shortened by 5 bases and J by 4 bases, with 20 bases between the two germline ends. The length of the CDR3 is 16 residues. Germline V gene data show CDR1 as MNHEY and CDR2 as SVGEGT. The sample was also reused in another study, on T cells in Graves' hyperthyroidism and ophthalmopathy.

This TCR was recovered from a woman aged 18-29 years with Graves disease. This chain links TRBV6-2 or TRBV6-3 with TRBJ1-2; the D is unclear. The source material was peripheral blood mononuclear cells (PBMCs), sampled at new diagnosis, from a patient treated with antithyroid drugs. The CDR3, as DNA: TGTGCCAGCAGTATCCGAGGGCAGGCCTGGGCCTATGGCTACACCTTC. Its translation: CASSIRGQAWAYGYTF.